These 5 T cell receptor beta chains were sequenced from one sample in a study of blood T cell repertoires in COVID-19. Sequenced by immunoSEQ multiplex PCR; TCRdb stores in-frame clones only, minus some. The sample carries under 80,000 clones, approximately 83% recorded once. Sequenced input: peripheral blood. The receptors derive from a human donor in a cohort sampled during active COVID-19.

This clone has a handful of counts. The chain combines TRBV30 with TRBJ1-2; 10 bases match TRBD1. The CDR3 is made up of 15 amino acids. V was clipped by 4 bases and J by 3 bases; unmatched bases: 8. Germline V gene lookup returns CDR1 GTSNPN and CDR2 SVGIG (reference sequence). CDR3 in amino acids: CAWTTDRGRDYGYTF. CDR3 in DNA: TGTGCCTGGACCACTGACAGGGGGCGCGACTATGGCTACACCTTC.

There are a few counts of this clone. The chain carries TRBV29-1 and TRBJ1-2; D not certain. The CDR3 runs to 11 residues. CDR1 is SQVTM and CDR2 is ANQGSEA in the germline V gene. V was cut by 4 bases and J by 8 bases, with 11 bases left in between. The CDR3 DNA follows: TGCAGCGTTGTTGACTCGTCGGGCTACACCTTC. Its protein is CSVVDSSGYTF.

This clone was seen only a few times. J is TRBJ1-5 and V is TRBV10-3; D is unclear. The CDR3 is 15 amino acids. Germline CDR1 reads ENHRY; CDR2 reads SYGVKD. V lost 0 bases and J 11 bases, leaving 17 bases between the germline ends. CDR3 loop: CAISESLREGGAQHF. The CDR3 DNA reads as TGTGCCATCAGTGAGTCGCTAAGGGAGGGTGGGGCCCAGCATTTT.

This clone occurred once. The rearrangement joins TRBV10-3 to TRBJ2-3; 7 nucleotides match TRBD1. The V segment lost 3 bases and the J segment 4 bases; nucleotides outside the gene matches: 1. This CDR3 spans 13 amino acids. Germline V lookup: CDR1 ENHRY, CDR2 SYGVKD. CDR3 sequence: CAISDQGADTQYF. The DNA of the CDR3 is TGTGCCATCAGTGATCAGGGGGCAGATACGCAGTATTTT.

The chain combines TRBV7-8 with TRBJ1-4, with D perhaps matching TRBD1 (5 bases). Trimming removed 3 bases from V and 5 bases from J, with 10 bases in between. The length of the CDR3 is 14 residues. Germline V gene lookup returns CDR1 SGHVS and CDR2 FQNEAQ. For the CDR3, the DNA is TGTGCCAGCAGCTTGACAGCACCGAATGAAAAACTGTTTTTT. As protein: CASSLTAPNEKLFF. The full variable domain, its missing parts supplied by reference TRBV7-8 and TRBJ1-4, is GAGVSQSPRYKVAKRGQDVALRCDPISGHVSLFWYQQALGQGPEFLTYFQNEAQLDKSGLPSDRFFAERPEGSVSTLKIQRTQQEDSAVYLCASSLTAPNEKLFFGSGTQLSVL.